What follows describes a single T cell receptor beta chain. Sequenced by immunoSEQ multiplex PCR; TCRdb stores in-frame clones only, minus some. Of 120,000 or so clones in the sample, roughly 87% were seen once. The sample is drawn from a study of blood T cell repertoires in COVID-19. Germline V lookup: CDR1 MGHRA, CDR2 YSYEKL. V shed 0 bases and J 10 bases; nucleotides not matched to a gene: 6. The CDR3 spans 14 residues. V gene TRBV4-1 combines with J gene TRBJ1-2, with 9 bases matching TRBD1. What was sequenced was peripheral blood. This sequence was found in a woman aged 80 or over with acute or convalescent COVID-19. CDR3 protein: CASSQEPGQGAYTF. The CDR3 nucleotides are TGCGCCAGCAGCCAAGAACCGGGACAGGGAGCCTACACCTTC.